One sample yielded the 7 T cell receptor beta chains listed below, sequenced in a study of human T cells and chemical hapten exposure. Sample time point: patch test 2, 6 weeks after DPC sensitization. The sample's treatment: therapeutic diphenylcyclopropenone sensitization with weekly scalp DPC. TCRdb reprocessed the RACE reads via MiXCR and lists one record per CDR3 protein. The table includes some 90,000 distinct CDR3 sequences, about an eighth detected once. Sequences were derived from whole blood, sampled in connection with sensitization to the hapten diphenylcyclopropenone (DPC). These receptors were taken from a woman aged 40-49 years with alopecia areata. Some clones in this sample may be carry-over from other donors' samples.

This clonotype was detected ten times or more. CDR3 nucleotide sequence: TGTGCCAGCAGCCAAGGGACAGGGGACGCGGACATTCAGTACTTC. This sequence encodes CASSQGTGDADIQYF. The chain has TRBV3-1 and TRBJ2-4; the match to TRBD1 covers 9 bases. V shed 1 base and J 8 bases; nucleotides not matched to a gene: 6. The CDR3 consists of 15 residues. Germline loops: CDR1 LGHDT, CDR2 YNNKEL (reference sequence). Combining the CDR3 with reference TRBV3-1 and TRBJ2-4 gives the whole variable domain DTAVSQTPKYLVTQMGNDKSIKCEQNLGHDTMYWYKQDSKKFLKIMFSYNNKELIINETVPNRFSPKSPDKAHLNLHINSLELGDSAVYFCASSQGTGDADIQYFGAGTRLSVL.

This clonotype was recorded at least ten times. V is TRBV5-1 and J is TRBJ2-2, with TRBD2 identical over 7 bases. V shed 7 bases and J 4 bases; nucleotides not matched to a gene: 10. Germline CDR1 reads SGHRS; CDR2 reads YFSETQ. This CDR3 spans 15 amino acids. CDR3 in DNA: TGCGCCAGCGGCCTGGCGGGAGTCATCACCGGGGAGCTGTTTTTT. Its protein product is CASGLAGVITGELFF.

This clonotype was counted between two and nine times. V and J are TRBV28 and TRBJ2-7; a weak D match, TRBD2 (5 bases). Looked up from germline, CDR1 is MDHEN and CDR2 is SYDVKM. The ends were cut back, 5 bases at V and 2 bases at J, with 10 bases in the middle. The CDR3 is 13 residues long. CDR3 residues: CASSPTRAYEQYF. Here the CDR3 DNA reads TGTGCCAGCAGTCCCACTAGAGCCTACGAGCAGTACTTC.

This clonotype was picked up a small number of times. The rearrangement links TRBV7-9 to TRBJ2-5; the D gene is possibly TRBD2 (6 bases). CDR1 and CDR2 (germline): SEHNR, FQNEAQ (reference sequence). The V and J ends lost 5 bases and 4 bases respectively, with 23 bases between them. The CDR3 loop spans 17 amino acids. Here the CDR3 DNA reads TGTGCCAGCAGCGCGACAAAGGAGGGCCGGTTTGTAGAGACCCAGTACTTC. This gives the protein CASSATKEGRFVETQYF. Looking up the rest from reference TRBV7-9 and TRBJ2-5 gives the full variable domain: DTGVSQNPRHKITKRGQNVTFRCDPISEHNRLYWYRQTLGQGPEFLTYFQNEAQLEKSRLLSDRFSAERPKGSFSTLEIQRTEQGDSAMYLCASSATKEGRFVETQYFGPGTRLLVL.

This clonotype appeared many times. J is TRBJ2-7 and V is TRBV7-9; TRBD2 matches 7 bases. Looked up from germline, CDR1 is SEHNR and CDR2 is FQNEAQ (reference sequence). CDR3 length: 15 residues. With 5 bases clipped from V and 0 bases from J, the junction kept 7 bases outside the gene matches. In DNA, the CDR3 is TGTGCCAGCAGCCGACGGCGGGAGAGCTCCTACGAGCAGTACTTC. This translates into CASSRRRESSYEQYF.

This clonotype qualifies as large. The chain employs TRBV5-1 and TRBJ2-1; 8 nucleotides agree with TRBD1. V lost 3 bases to trimming and J lost 9 bases; unmatched junction nucleotides: 11. In germline, CDR1 is SGHRS, CDR2 YFSETQ. CDR3 size: 15 residues. As DNA, the CDR3 is TGCGCCAGCAGCTCCCAGGGGGCGGGCCTTGGTGAGCAGTTCTTC. It codes for CASSSQGAGLGEQFF.

This clonotype was detected ten times or more. This sequence joins TRBV20-1 and TRBJ2-3; D unresolved. With 2 bases removed from V and 4 bases from J, the gap between germline ends came to 13 bases. The germline V gene encodes CDR1 DFQATT and CDR2 SNEGSKA (reference sequence). CDR3 length: 14 residues. CDR3 sequence: CSARWGGEPDTQYF. The CDR3 DNA is TGCAGTGCTAGATGGGGTGGGGAACCAGATACGCAGTATTTT.